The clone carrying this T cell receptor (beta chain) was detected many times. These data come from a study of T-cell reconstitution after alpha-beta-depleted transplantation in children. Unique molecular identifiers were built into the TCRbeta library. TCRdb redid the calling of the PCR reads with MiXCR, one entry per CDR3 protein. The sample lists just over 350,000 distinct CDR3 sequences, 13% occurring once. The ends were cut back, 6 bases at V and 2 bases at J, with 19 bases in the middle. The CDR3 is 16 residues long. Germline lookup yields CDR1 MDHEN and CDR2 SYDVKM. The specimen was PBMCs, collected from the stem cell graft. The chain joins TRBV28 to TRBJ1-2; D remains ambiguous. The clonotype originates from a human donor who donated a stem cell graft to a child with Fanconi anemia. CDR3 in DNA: TGTGCCAGCAGCCCCGACCAGCTCGGGCCCAACTATGGCTACACCTTC. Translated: CASSPDQLGPNYGYTF.